This TCR beta chain was recovered during a study of blood T cell repertoires in COVID-19 (dated by TCRdb to between 2020 and 2021). For context, the study as a whole: Samples from collaborators originated in the United States, Italy and Spain and spanned both the acute and convalescent phases of COVID-19. The material from the prospective study consisted of cDNA or gDNA derived from T cells, B-cell-depleted T cells, or PBMCs. The dataset comprised deeply sampled blood TCRbeta repertoires from subjects exposed to, actively infected with, or recovered from COVID-19. The repertoires were released in a freely available public database meant as a resource for research on the immune response to SARS-CoV-2. The samples were drawn from two sources: the first 160 participants of the ongoing ImmuneRACE study, and fewer than 1,500 subjects contributed by 6 global collaborators. The sample metadata nearly always contained a de-identified subject ID, COVID-19 status, age in years and sex. Where available, HLA class I and class II types were obtained from metadata supplied by the sample provider rather than from assay-based typing. General study outcomes and caveats: The quantity of clinical and demographic metadata differed by source and by participant and was supplied without curation.

Each collaborating institution followed its own protocols to collect whole blood in K2EDTA tubes. For TCRbeta analysis, collaborator samples were shipped as frozen whole blood, as isolated PBMCs, or as DNA extracted from either sample type. CDR1 and CDR2 are read off the germline V gene as KGHDR and SFDVKD. V has 4 bases trimmed and J has 7 bases trimmed; junction bases matching no gene number 9. CDR3 length: 15 amino acids, cysteine to phenylalanine. The only DNA kept is the CDR3, 45 bases in frame from the first base. Comments on this clone: Its antigen is unknown. No base quality values were provided; no much bigger clone lies one nucleotide off.

TCRbeta CDR3 regions were amplified from genomic DNA by means of the immunoSEQ Assay, a bias-controlled multiplex PCR. The paper's processing steps were these. Nucleated cell counts per sample were estimated from amplification of reference gene primers within the assay. Sequence reads were collapsed and filtered to measure the absolute abundance of every unique TCRbeta CDR3 rearrangement. For each sample, productive Simpson clonality was calculated as the square root of Simpson's diversity index across productive rearrangements. Drawn from immuneACCESS, this table holds only the in-frame rearrangements with V and J called that TCRdb kept. Clones are partly lost; checked studies trace under half to an unresolved V gene and leave the rest unexplained. From that table come the V and J calls and clone size; the DNA was used to work out D and trimming. Within this sample are 55,000 to 75,000 clones, with about four fifths of them counted one time only. In total, the top ten clones hold approximately 6% of the sample.

The sample comprised peripheral blood. This receptor chain uses TRBV24-1 and TRBJ1-1; the junction holds 9 bases that match TRBD1. This clonotype was sampled from a human donor in a cohort sampled during active COVID-19. The CDR3 protein sequence reads: CATSDRDREYGEAFF. The DNA is TGTGCCACCAGTGACCGGGACAGGGAGTATGGTGAAGCTTTCTTT.